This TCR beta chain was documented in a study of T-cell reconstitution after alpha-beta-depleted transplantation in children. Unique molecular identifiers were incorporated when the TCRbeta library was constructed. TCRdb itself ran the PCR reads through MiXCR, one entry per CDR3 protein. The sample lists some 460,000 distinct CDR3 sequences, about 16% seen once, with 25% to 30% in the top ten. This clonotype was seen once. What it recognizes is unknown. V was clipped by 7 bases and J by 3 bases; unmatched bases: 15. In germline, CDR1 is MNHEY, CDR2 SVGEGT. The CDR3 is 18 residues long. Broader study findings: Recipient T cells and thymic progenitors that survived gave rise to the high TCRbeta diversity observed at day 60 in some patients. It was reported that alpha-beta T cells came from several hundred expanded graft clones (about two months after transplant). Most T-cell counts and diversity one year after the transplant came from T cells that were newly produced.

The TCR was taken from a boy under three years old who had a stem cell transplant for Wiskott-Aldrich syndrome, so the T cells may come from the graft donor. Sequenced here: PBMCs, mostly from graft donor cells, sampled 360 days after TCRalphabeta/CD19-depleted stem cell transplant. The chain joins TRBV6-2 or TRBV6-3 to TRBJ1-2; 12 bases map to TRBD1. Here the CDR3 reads CASTYTRDRGRRDYGYTF. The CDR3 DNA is TGTGCCAGCACCTACACGAGGGACAGGGGGCGCCGGGACTATGGCTACACCTTC.